A single sample gave rise to the 27 T cell receptor beta chains below, sequenced in a study of blood T cell repertoires in COVID-19. This table comes from immunoSEQ multiplex PCR, and its TCRdb copy is limited to in-frame clones, with some not included. Of about 280,000 clones listed, about 89% were seen once; the top ten hold roughly 8.5%. Input material: peripheral blood. These receptors were obtained from a middle-aged man with active or convalescent COVID-19.

The rearrangement joins TRBV11-3 to TRBJ2-1; weak D call: TRBD2 (6 bases). The CDR3 has 18 residues. Looked up from germline, CDR1 is SGHNT and CDR2 is YENEEA. The V end lost 1 base, the J end lost 1 base, and 17 bases lay between the germline ends. DNA for the CDR3: TGTGCCAGCAGCTTAGTGGGTGGGAGGATTAGTTCCTACAATGAGCAGTTCTTC. It encodes CASSLVGGRISSYNEQFF.

The genes are TRBV6-5 and TRBJ2-7, with 7 bases matching TRBD1. With V trimmed by 2 bases and J by 7 bases, 8 bases remained unmatched. The CDR3 length is 14 residues. Germline V gene data show CDR1 as MNHEY and CDR2 as SVGAGI. CDR3 DNA: TGTGCCAGCAGTTACGTGACAGGGACACGGGAGCAGTACTTC. It codes for CASSYVTGTREQYF.

V and J are TRBV19 and TRBJ1-1, with 7 bases lining up with TRBD1. The CDR3 loop spans 14 amino acids. With 6 bases clipped from V and 0 bases from J, the junction kept 4 bases outside the gene matches. Germline-derived CDR1 and CDR2 are LNHDA and SQIVND (reference sequence). Here the CDR3 reads CASSRDSMNTEAFF. Here the CDR3 DNA reads TGTGCCAGTAGCCGGGACAGCATGAACACTGAAGCTTTCTTT.

The chain has TRBV4-1 and TRBJ1-5; D ambiguous. V lost 3 bases and J lost 7, with 10 bases in between. CDR3 length equals 13 residues. CDR1 MGHRA and CDR2 YSYEKL come from the germline V gene. The CDR3 bases are TGCGCCAGCAGCCATCCAGGTGAACAGCCCCAGCATTTT. This codes for CASSHPGEQPQHF.

The J gene is TRBJ2-5, the V gene TRBV6-1, with 10 positions matching TRBD2. The CDR3 has 17 residues. Per germline, CDR1 MNHNS and CDR2 SASEGT. After removal of 3 bases from V and 2 bases from J, the junction contained 9 bases not matched to a gene. The CDR3 bases are TGTGCCAGCAGTGACCCAATAGCGGGGGGTGATCAAGAGACCCAGTACTTC. Translation gives CASSDPIAGGDQETQYF.

The CDR3 reads CASSSRPGLAGHTDTQYF. CDR3 coding DNA: TGTGCCAGCAGTTCACGCCCGGGACTAGCGGGGCACACAGATACGCAGTATTTT. The chain carries TRBV27 and TRBJ2-3, with 13 nucleotides matching TRBD2. J was trimmed by 2 bases and V by 4 bases; bases with no gene match: 9. The CDR3 has 18 residues. CDR1 MNHEY and CDR2 SMNVEV come from the germline V gene (reference sequence).

The chain links TRBV28 to TRBJ1-2; possibly TRBD1 for D (6 bases). The CDR3 is 13 residues long. Germline V lookup: CDR1 MDHEN, CDR2 SYDVKM. Trimming cost V 5 bases and J 6 bases, with 13 bases left between them. CDR3 nucleotide sequence: TGTGCCAGCAGTCCCCCAGGGGCGCATGGCTACACCTTC. Amino acids: CASSPPGAHGYTF.

The chain is built from TRBV2 and TRBJ1-6; a possible D gene is TRBD1 (6 bases). The CDR3 consists of 15 residues. Germline V lookup: CDR1 SNHLY, CDR2 FYNNEI. Deletions cut 7 bases from V and 7 bases from J, with 17 bases between. The CDR3: CASTGTSLANSPLHF. CDR3 nucleotides: TGTGCCAGCACCGGGACATCCTTAGCGAATTCACCCCTCCACTTT.

The rearrangement joins TRBV7-9 to TRBJ2-7; 8 nucleotides line up with TRBD1. There are 12 residues in the CDR3. Looked up from germline, CDR1 is SEHNR and CDR2 is FQNEAQ (reference sequence). J lost 6 bases, V lost 5 bases, and 3 bases had no gene match. The CDR3 sequence: CASSETGGEQYF. CDR3 nucleotide sequence: TGTGCCAGCAGCGAAACAGGGGGCGAGCAGTACTTC.

This chain connects TRBV30 to TRBJ1-1; no firm D call. The CDR3 covers 13 residues. Germline-derived CDR1 and CDR2 are GTSNPN and SVGIG (reference sequence). V gave up 5 bases and J gave up 0 bases, with 10 bases separating them. This chain's CDR3 is CAWGEAVNTEAFF. Written as DNA, the CDR3 is TGTGCCTGGGGCGAGGCGGTGAACACTGAAGCTTTCTTT.

J is TRBJ1-5 and V is TRBV5-6; 10 bases map to TRBD1. Germline trimming cut 4 bases from V and 6 bases from J; bases unmatched to any gene: 10. CDR3 size: 16 residues. The germline gives CDR1 SGHDT, CDR2 YYEEEE. CDR3 region: CASSLRDRGFIQPQHF. CDR3 DNA sequence: TGTGCCAGCAGCCTCCGGGACAGGGGTTTTATTCAGCCCCAGCATTTT. Full variable domain (missing parts from reference TRBV5-6 and TRBJ1-5): DAGVTQSPTHLIKTRGQQVTLRCSPKSGHDTVSWYQQALGQGPQFIFQYYEEEERQRGNFPDRFSGHQFPNYSSELNVNALLLGDSALYLCASSLRDRGFIQPQHFGDGTRLSIL.

This clone was recorded only once. The chain is built from TRBV7-9 and TRBJ2-7; 9 nucleotides line up with TRBD1. V lost 4 bases and J lost 3; bases outside the gene matches: 4. The CDR3 runs 14 residues. Germline CDR1 and CDR2: SEHNR and FQNEAQ (reference sequence). The CDR3 bases are TGTGCCAGCAGCTCGCAGACAGGGGGCTACGAGCAGTACTTC. Amino acid sequence: CASSSQTGGYEQYF.

This chain links TRBV11-3 with TRBJ2-3, with a weak D call TRBD2 (5 bases). Germline V lookup: CDR1 SGHNT, CDR2 YENEEA. Trimming pared 5 bases from V and 2 bases from J, leaving 11 bases between. This CDR3 spans 14 amino acids. This chain's CDR3 is CASSRRTPTDTQYF. CDR3 nucleotide sequence: TGTGCCAGCAGCCGACGGACTCCCACAGATACGCAGTATTTT.

The rearrangement joins TRBV7-9 to TRBJ1-1; D perhaps matches TRBD1 (5 bases). Trimming took off 6 bases at V and 3 bases at J, with 11 bases between the two ends. CDR3 length: 13 amino acids. Germline V gene sequence: CDR1 SEHNR, CDR2 FQNEAQ (reference sequence). CDR3 DNA: TGTGCCAGCAGAATACAGGAAGACACTGAAGCTTTCTTT. Translating it yields CASRIQEDTEAFF.

This sequence joins TRBV27 and TRBJ2-2; D unclear. This CDR3 is built from 14 residues. Germline values: CDR1 MNHEY, CDR2 SMNVEV (reference sequence). V dropped 3 bases and J dropped 2 bases, with 7 bases sitting between them. The CDR3 loop reads CASSLEFNTGELFF. The CDR3 DNA sequence: TGTGCCAGCAGTTTGGAGTTCAACACCGGGGAGCTGTTTTTT.

The chain uses TRBV5-4 and TRBJ1-5; 7 bases fit TRBD1. J was trimmed by 4 bases and V by 4 bases; bases with no gene match: 8. CDR1 is SGHNT and CDR2 is YYREEE in the germline V gene (reference sequence). The CDR3 totals 15 residues. CDR3 loop: CASSPGTATNQPQHF. For the CDR3, the DNA is TGTGCCAGCAGCCCCGGGACAGCAACTAATCAGCCCCAGCATTTT.

The chain links TRBV3-1 (or the pseudogene TRBV3-2) to TRBJ2-5; the match to TRBD2 covers 8 bases. This CDR3 has 14 amino acids. Unmatched junction bases numbered 4, after V lost 4 bases and J lost 3 bases. Looked up from germline, CDR1 is LGHDT and CDR2 is YNNKEL (reference sequence). The CDR3 nucleotides read TGTGCCAGCAGCCGTCAGCGGGGGAAAGAGACCCAGTACTTC. This sequence encodes CASSRQRGKETQYF.

The chain couples TRBV9 to TRBJ2-3; TRBD1 might be the D (7 bases). The CDR3 is 15 amino acids. Germline loops: CDR1 SGDLS, CDR2 YYNGEE. Trimming pared 0 bases from V and 4 bases from J, leaving 12 bases between. CDR3 sequence (DNA): TGTGCCAGCAGCGTAGAGGCGGGGACAGCAGATACGCAGTATTTT. Amino acids: CASSVEAGTADTQYF.

The rearrangement uses TRBV25-1 and TRBJ2-7, with D perhaps TRBD2 (6 bases). The CDR3 length is 12 residues. V shed 7 bases and J shed 2 bases, with 9 bases lying between them. The germline gives CDR1 MGHDK, CDR2 SYGVNS. The CDR3 DNA reads TGTGCCAGCAACCGGGGGACCTACGAGCAGTACTTC. This translates into CASNRGTYEQYF.

V usage is TRBV5-1 and J usage is TRBJ1-2; 10 bases line up with TRBD1. The germline V gene encodes CDR1 SGHRS and CDR2 YFSETQ. The V gene end was trimmed by 4 bases and the J gene end by 3 bases; junction bases not matched to a gene: 6. The CDR3 has 15 amino acids. DNA for the CDR3: TGCGCCAGCAGCCTAGGACAGGGGGTTTACTATGGCTACACCTTC. Amino acid sequence: CASSLGQGVYYGYTF.

The J gene is TRBJ2-3, the V gene TRBV4-1; D ambiguous. V shed 2 bases and J shed 2 bases, with 17 bases lying between them. Germline V gene lookup returns CDR1 MGHRA and CDR2 YSYEKL. The CDR3 covers 17 residues. The CDR3 nucleotides read TGCGCCAGCAGCCAACCTTTTTCGGAGCCTTTCACAGATACGCAGTATTTT. Its translation is CASSQPFSEPFTDTQYF.

The CDR3 spells CASSPDNQETQYF. CDR3 bases: TGTGCCAGCTCACCAGACAATCAAGAGACCCAGTACTTC. The chain couples TRBV18 to TRBJ2-5; D is undetermined. The CDR3 totals 13 residues. The germline V and J ends were trimmed by 2 bases and 2 bases, with 6 bases remaining between them. Germline assignment: CDR1 KGHSH and CDR2 LQKENI.

The chain employs TRBV5-4 and TRBJ2-2; 8 bases line up with TRBD2. This CDR3 has 15 amino acids. CDR1 is SGHNT, CDR2 YYREEE, per germline (reference sequence). The trim removed 0 bases at V and 4 bases at J, leaving 2 bases unmatched. CDR3 residues: CASSLDGRGTGELFF. The CDR3 DNA reads TGTGCCAGCAGCTTGGACGGGAGGGGCACCGGGGAGCTGTTTTTT.

The genes are TRBV10-3 and TRBJ1-1, with a tentative D call TRBD1 (5 bases). Germline CDR1 and CDR2: ENHRY and SYGVKD. The V and J ends lost 6 bases and 3 bases respectively, with 8 bases between them. This CDR3 comprises 12 residues. The CDR3 coding sequence is TGTGCCATCAGGGCACAGGACACTGAAGCTTTCTTT. Encoded protein: CAIRAQDTEAFF.

This clone was recorded only once. The J gene is TRBJ2-2, the V gene TRBV28, with D perhaps matching TRBD1 (6 bases). The CDR3 has 12 amino acids. Germline CDR1 MDHEN, CDR2 SYDVKM. The chain's CDR3 is CAYREGTGELFF. The CDR3 DNA reads as TGTGCATACAGGGAAGGCACCGGGGAGCTGTTTTTT.

The V and J genes are TRBV2 and TRBJ1-4; D is ambiguous. The CDR3 length is 15 residues. V was pared by 1 base and J by 4 bases, with 10 bases between. Germline V gives CDR1 SNHLY, CDR2 FYNNEI. The CDR3: CASSEGEAVNEKLFF. The CDR3 DNA is TGTGCCAGCAGTGAAGGGGAGGCAGTTAATGAAAAACTGTTTTTT.

The rearrangement links TRBV6-5 to TRBJ1-2, with a tentative D call TRBD1 (5 bases). The CDR3 covers 13 residues. CDR1 MNHEY and CDR2 SVGAGI come from the germline V gene. V was clipped by 8 bases and J by 4 bases, with 14 bases between them. CDR3 sequence reads: CASSIGRVYGYTF. In DNA, the CDR3 is TGTGCCAGCTCGATCGGCAGGGTCTATGGCTACACCTTC.